This T cell receptor beta chain was retrieved from a study of tumor-infiltrating lymphocytes in primary liver carcinoma. Germline CDR1 and CDR2: DFQATT and SNEGSKA (reference sequence). Trimming cost V 3 bases and J 4 bases; bases outside gene matches: 7. This CDR3 region has 14 residues. Between roughly 17 and 31 mg of unsorted bulk tissue served as the source from which RNA and DNA were co-extracted. With roughly 0.5 ug total RNA as template and a constant-region primer, TCR beta cDNA was made. ARM-PCR was slightly modified, and three nested multiplex PCR rounds with it gave rise to the TCR beta libraries. The two initial PCR rounds, nine to eleven cycles each, used TRBV1-TRBV30 forward and C-beta reverse primers. In TCRdb, the multiplex PCR reads were re-called with MiXCR into one record per CDR3 protein. The data show tens of thousands of distinct CDR3 sequences, around 79% seen once.

Sequenced: liver tumor tissue from sampling region 3. The sample's subset: tumor region T3, left-lateral pole. The V call is TRBV20-1, the J call TRBJ2-7; 9 bases match TRBD2. The receptor comes from a man in his forties with primary liver carcinoma and hepatitis B virus infection. The CDR3 loop is CSASPTSGAYEQYF. CDR3 coding DNA: TGCAGTGCTAGCCCGACTAGCGGAGCGTACGAGCAGTACTTC.